This note documents a single T cell receptor (beta chain) sequence. The data originate from a study of blood T cell repertoires in COVID-19. Looking at the study overall: Acute-phase and convalescent COVID-19 samples originated in the United States, Italy and Spain. The analysed material was cDNA or gDNA that came from T cells, B-cell-depleted T cells, or PBMCs.

Allocation to cohorts depended on clinical history reported by the participants. In the authors' methods: Amplification of reference gene primers provided the estimated nucleated cell counts. TCRdb's table, derived via immunoSEQ multiplex PCR, lists solely in-frame clones and lacks some. V and J calls and clone size are those listed in that table; D and trimming were worked out from the DNA. The sample shows about 310,000 clones, about 91% of them seen only once. The sample comprised PBMCs or T cells enriched from blood (not recorded which). The origin of this receptor is a woman between 18 and 29 years old who had recovered from COVID-19.

The CDR3 region is CASRATGATEAFF. The DNA of the CDR3 is TGTGCCAGCAGGGCTACAGGTGCCACTGAAGCTTTCTTT. The genes are TRBV25-1 and TRBJ1-1, with TRBD1 as a possible D gene (5 bases). Trimming cost V 6 bases and J 4 bases, with 12 bases left between them. Germline V gene data show CDR1 as MGHDK and CDR2 as SYGVNS. The CDR3 is 13 amino acids.